The 6 T cell receptor beta chains reported below all come from one sample, sequenced in a study of cytomegalovirus exposure and HLA in healthy donors. 13 Jbeta primers and 60 Vbeta primers were used for the PCR. Measured with immunoSEQ multiplex PCR; TCRdb has only the in-frame clones, and not every one. The sample has some 150,000 clones, more than 75% seen once. Material for sequencing was PBMCs. These receptors were taken from a woman aged 18-29 years in good health and CMV-seronegative.

The V and J genes are TRBV5-1 and TRBJ2-4, with D perhaps matching TRBD1 (6 bases). V was cut by 4 bases and J by 1 base, with 15 bases left in between. CDR1 and CDR2 from the germline V gene are SGHRS and YFSETQ. The CDR3 extends over 16 amino acids. The CDR3 protein is CASSPEIRGAKNIQYF. CDR3 coding DNA: TGCGCCAGCAGCCCGGAAATCAGGGGTGCCAAAAACATTCAGTACTTC.

The gene calls are TRBV4-3 and TRBJ1-6, with TRBD1 as a possible D gene (6 bases). CDR1 and CDR2 from the germline V gene are LGHNA and YSLEER. CDR3 length equals 17 residues. Trimming took 6 bases from V and 11 from J, leaving 26 bases between them. CDR3 nucleotides: TGCGCCAGCAGTGAAAATCGAGTGTGGGGGGGCTCAGCACCCCTCCACTTT. It codes for CASSENRVWGGSAPLHF.

DNA of the CDR3: TGTGCCATCAGTGAGGAACAGTTAGTTACGCAGTATTTT. It codes for CAISEEQLVTQYF. The V and J genes are TRBV10-3 and TRBJ2-3; D unresolved. CDR1 and CDR2 (germline): ENHRY, SYGVKD. The CDR3 consists of 13 residues. V gave up 2 bases and J gave up 8 bases, with 11 bases separating them.

V is TRBV6-5 and J is TRBJ1-2; D is uncertain. Germline CDR1 reads MNHEY; CDR2 reads SVGAGI. CDR3 length: 14 amino acids. V lost 6 bases and J lost 3, with 14 bases in between. CDR3 DNA: TGTGCCAGCAGGACATCCGTGGGAGACTATGGCTACACCTTC. Its protein product is CASRTSVGDYGYTF.

Concerning this clone itself: Within the sample, other DNA sequences also encode this same CDR3. The chain joins TRBV6-1 to TRBJ1-5; no reliable D call. The V end was cut by 6 bases, the J end by 2 bases, with 14 bases between. Germline values: CDR1 MNHNS, CDR2 SASEGT. The CDR3 sequence is 15 residues long. The CDR3 here is CASRFLRGGNQPQHF. Here the CDR3 DNA reads TGTGCCAGCAGATTCTTGCGGGGAGGCAATCAGCCCCAGCATTTT.

V gene TRBV27 combines with J gene TRBJ2-1, with TRBD1 matching over 7 bases. Germline CDR1 is MNHEY and CDR2 is SMNVEV (reference sequence). Trimming at V came to 7 bases and at J to 7 bases, leaving 7 bases not matched to a gene. The CDR3 extends over 13 amino acids. The DNA for the CDR3 is TGTGCCAGCACCAGACCGACAGGGAATGAGCAGTTCTTC. It translates to CASTRPTGNEQFF.